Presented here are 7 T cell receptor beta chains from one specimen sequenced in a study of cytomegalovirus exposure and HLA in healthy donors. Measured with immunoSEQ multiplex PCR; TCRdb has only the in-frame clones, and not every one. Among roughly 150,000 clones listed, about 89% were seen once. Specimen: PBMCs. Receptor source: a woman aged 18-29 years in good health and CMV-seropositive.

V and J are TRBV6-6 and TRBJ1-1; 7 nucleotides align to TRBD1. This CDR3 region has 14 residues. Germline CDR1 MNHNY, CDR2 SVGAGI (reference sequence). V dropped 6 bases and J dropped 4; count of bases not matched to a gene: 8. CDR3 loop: CASRMTGLSTEAFF. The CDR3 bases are TGTGCCAGCAGGATGACAGGGTTGAGCACTGAAGCTTTCTTT.

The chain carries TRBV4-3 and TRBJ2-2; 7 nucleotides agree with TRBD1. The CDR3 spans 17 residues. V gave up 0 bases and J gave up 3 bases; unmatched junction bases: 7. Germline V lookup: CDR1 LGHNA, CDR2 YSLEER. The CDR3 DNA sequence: TGCGCCAGCAGCCAAGAACACCGGGACAGCTACACCGGGGAGCTGTTTTTT. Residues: CASSQEHRDSYTGELFF.

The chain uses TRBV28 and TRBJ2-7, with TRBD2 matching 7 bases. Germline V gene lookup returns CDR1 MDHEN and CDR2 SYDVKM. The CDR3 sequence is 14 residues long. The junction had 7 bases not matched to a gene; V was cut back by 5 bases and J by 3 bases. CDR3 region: CASSVEGTNYEQYF. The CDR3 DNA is TGTGCCAGCAGTGTAGAAGGGACTAACTACGAGCAGTACTTC. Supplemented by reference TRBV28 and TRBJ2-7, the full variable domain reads DVKVTQSSRYLVKRTGEKVFLECVQDMDHENMFWYRQDPGLGLRLIYFSYDVKMKEKGDIPEGYSVSREKKERFSLILESASTNQTSMYLCASSVEGTNYEQYFGPGTRLTVT.

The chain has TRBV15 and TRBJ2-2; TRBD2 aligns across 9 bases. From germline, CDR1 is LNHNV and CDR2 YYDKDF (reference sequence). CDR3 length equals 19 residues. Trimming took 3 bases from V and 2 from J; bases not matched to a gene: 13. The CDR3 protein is CATSRNLLSLAGNTGELFF. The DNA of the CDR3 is TGTGCCACCAGCAGGAATCTCTTGTCCCTAGCGGGAAACACCGGGGAGCTGTTTTTT.

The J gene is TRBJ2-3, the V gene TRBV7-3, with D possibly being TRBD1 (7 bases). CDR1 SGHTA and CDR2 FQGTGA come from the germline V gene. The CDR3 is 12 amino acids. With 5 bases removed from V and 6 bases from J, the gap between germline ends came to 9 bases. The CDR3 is CASSPGGDTQYF. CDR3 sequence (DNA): TGTGCCAGCAGCCCAGGGGGGGATACGCAGTATTTT.

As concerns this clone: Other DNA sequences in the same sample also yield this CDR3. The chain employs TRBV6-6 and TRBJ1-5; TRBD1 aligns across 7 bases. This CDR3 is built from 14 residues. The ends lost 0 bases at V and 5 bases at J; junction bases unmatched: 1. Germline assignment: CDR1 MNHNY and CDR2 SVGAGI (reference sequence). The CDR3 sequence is CASSYSQGDQPQHF. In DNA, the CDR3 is TGTGCCAGCAGTTACTCCCAGGGGGATCAGCCCCAGCATTTT.

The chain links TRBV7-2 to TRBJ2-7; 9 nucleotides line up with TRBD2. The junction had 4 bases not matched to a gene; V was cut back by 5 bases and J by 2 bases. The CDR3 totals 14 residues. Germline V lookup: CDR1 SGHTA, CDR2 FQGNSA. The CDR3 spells CASSPGLATYEQYF. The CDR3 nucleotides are TGTGCCAGCAGCCCCGGACTAGCGACCTACGAGCAGTACTTC.